This TCR beta chain emerged from a study of cytomegalovirus exposure and HLA in healthy donors. 60 Vbeta and 13 Jbeta primers were used in PCR. Profiling relied on immunoSEQ multiplex PCR, and the TCRdb table lists in-frame clones only, not all of them. The table has 150,000 to 200,000 clones, 70% to 90% seen once. Trimming took off 0 bases at V and 11 bases at J, with 10 bases between the two ends. CDR1 is LGHNA, CDR2 YSLEER, per germline. CDR3 length: 12 residues. Healthy people donating bone marrow made up the donors. The TCR was taken from a woman aged 30 to 39 in good health and CMV-seronegative. Sequencing used PBMCs. This chain links TRBV4-3 with TRBJ1-1, with D hard to call. In nucleotides, the CDR3 is TGCGCCAGCAGCCAAGATAACTCCCGGGCTTTCTTT. Translation: CASSQDNSRAFF.